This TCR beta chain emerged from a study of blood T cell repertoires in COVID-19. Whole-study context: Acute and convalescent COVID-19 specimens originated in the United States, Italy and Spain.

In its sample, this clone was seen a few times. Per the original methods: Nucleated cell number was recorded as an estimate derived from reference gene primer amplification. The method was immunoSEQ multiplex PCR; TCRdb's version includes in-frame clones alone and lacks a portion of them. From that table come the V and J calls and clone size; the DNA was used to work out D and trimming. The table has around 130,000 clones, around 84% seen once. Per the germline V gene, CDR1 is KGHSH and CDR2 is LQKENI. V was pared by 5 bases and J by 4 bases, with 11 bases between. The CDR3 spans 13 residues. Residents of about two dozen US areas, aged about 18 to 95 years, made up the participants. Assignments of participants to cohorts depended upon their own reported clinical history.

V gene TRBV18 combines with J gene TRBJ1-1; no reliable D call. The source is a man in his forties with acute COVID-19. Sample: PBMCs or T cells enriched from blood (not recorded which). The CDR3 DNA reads TGTGCCAGCTCAACCAGCGGATTCACTGAAGCTTTCTTT. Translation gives CASSTSGFTEAFF.